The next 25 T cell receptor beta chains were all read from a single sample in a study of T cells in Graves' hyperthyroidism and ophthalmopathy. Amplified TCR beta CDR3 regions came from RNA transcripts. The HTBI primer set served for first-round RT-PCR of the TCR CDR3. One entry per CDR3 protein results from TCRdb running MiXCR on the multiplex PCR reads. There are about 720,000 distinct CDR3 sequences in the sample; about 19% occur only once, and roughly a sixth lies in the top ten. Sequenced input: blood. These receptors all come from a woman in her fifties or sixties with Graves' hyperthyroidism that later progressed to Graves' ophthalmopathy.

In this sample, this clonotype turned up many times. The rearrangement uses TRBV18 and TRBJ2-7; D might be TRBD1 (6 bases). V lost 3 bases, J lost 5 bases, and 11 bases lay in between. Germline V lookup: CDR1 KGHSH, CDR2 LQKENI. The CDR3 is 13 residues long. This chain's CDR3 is CASSPGTPDEQYF. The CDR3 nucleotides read TGTGCCAGCTCACCCGGGACACCGGACGAGCAGTACTTC.

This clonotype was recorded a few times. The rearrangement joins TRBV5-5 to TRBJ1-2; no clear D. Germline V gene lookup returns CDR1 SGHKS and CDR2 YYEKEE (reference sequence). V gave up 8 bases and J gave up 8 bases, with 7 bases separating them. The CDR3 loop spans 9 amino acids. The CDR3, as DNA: TGTGCCAGGCCCCCCGGCTACACCTTC. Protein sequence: CARPPGYTF.

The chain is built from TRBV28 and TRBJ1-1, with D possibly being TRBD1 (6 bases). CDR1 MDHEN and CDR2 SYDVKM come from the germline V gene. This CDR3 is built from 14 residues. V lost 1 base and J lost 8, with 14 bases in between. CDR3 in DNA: TGTGCCAGCAGTTTATATGACAGGAGAAAGGAAGCTTTCTTT. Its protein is CASSLYDRRKEAFF.

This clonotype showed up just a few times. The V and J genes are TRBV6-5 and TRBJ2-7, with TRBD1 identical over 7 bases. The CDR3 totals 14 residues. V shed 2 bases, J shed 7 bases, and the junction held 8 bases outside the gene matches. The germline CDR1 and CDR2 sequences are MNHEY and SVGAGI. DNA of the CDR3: TGTGCCAGCAGTTACGAAAAGACAGGGAGAGAGCAGTACTTC. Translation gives CASSYEKTGREQYF.

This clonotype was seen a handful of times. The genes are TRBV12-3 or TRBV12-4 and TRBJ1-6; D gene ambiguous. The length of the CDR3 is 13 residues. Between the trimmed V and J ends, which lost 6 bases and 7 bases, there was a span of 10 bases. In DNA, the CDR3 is TGTGCCAGCAGGCCCGTGGGAAATTCACCCCTCCACTTT. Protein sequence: CASRPVGNSPLHF.

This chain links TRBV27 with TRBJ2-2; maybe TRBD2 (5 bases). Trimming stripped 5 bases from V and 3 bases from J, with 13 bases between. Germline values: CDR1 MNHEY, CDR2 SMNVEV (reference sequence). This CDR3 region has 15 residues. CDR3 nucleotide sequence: TGTGCCAGCAGTCTACGCGGGTTAGACACCGGGGAGCTGTTTTTT. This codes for CASSLRGLDTGELFF.

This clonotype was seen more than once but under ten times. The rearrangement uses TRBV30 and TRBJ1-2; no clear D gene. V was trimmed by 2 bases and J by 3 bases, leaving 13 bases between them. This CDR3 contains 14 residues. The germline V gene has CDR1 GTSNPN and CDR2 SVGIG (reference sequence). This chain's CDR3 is CAWSSFGVHYGYTF. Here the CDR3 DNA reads TGTGCCTGGAGTTCTTTTGGGGTTCACTATGGCTACACCTTC.

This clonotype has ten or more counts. The CDR3 DNA reads as TGTGCCAGCAGCGTAGCTACGAGGGGGGTGAACACTGAAGCTTTCTTT. Encoded protein: CASSVATRGVNTEAFF. The chain joins TRBV9 to TRBJ1-1; TRBD1 is a possible D gene (6 bases). The V gene's germline CDR1 is SGDLS and CDR2 YYNGEE. V shed 0 bases and J shed 0 bases, with 12 bases lying between them. The CDR3 length is 16 residues. Looking up the rest from reference TRBV9 and TRBJ1-1 gives the full variable domain: DSGVTQTPKHLITATGQRVTLRCSPRSGDLSVYWYQQSLDQGLQFLIQYYNGEERAKGNILERFSAQQFPDLHSELNLSSLELGDSALYFCASSVATRGVNTEAFFGQGTRLTVV.

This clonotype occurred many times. The CDR3 nucleotides are TGTGCCAGCAGCTTAGAACAGCCCTATGGCTACACCTTC. This encodes CASSLEQPYGYTF. The rearrangement uses TRBV11-2 and TRBJ1-2; D gene ambiguous. The CDR3 loop spans 13 amino acids. From germline, CDR1 is SGHAT and CDR2 FQNNGV. Trimming stripped 0 bases from V and 4 bases from J, with 6 bases between.

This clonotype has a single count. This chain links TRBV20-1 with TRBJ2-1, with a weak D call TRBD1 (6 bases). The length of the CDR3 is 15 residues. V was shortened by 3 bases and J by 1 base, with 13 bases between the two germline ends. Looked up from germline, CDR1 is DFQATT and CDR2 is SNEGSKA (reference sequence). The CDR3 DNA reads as TGCAGTGCTAGTCCAGGGGTTCTGTCCTACAATGAGCAGTTCTTC. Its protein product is CSASPGVLSYNEQFF.

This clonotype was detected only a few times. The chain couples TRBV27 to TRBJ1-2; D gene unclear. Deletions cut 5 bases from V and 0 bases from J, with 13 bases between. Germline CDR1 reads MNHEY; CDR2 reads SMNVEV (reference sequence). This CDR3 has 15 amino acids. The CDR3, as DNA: TGTGCCAGCAGTCCGGCGGGTACCACTAACTATGGCTACACCTTC. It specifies CASSPAGTTNYGYTF.

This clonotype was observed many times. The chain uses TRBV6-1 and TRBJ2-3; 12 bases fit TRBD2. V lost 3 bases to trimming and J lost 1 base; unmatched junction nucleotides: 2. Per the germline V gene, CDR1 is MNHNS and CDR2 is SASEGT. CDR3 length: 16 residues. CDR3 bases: TGTGCCAGCAGTGATCGACTAGCGGGGGGCACAGATACGCAGTATTTT. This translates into CASSDRLAGGTDTQYF.

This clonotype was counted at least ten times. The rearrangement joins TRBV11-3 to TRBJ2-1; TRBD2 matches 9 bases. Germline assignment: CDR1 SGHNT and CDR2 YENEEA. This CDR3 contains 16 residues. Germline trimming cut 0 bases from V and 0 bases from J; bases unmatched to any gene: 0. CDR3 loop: CASSLEGLASYNEQFF. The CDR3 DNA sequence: TGTGCCAGCAGCTTAGAGGGACTAGCCTCCTACAATGAGCAGTTCTTC. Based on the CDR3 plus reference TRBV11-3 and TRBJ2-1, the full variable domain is EAGVVQSPRYKIIEKKQPVAFWCNPISGHNTLYWYLQNLGQGPELLIRYENEEAVDDSQLPKDRFSAERLKGVDSTLKIQPAELGDSAVYLCASSLEGLASYNEQFFGPGTRLTVL.

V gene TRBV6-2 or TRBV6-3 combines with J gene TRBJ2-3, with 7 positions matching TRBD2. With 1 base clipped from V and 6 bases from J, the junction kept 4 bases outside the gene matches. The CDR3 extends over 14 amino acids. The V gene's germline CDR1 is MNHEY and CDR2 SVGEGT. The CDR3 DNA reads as TGTGCCAGCAGTTACTTTGGACTAGTTGATACGCAGTATTTT. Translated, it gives CASSYFGLVDTQYF.

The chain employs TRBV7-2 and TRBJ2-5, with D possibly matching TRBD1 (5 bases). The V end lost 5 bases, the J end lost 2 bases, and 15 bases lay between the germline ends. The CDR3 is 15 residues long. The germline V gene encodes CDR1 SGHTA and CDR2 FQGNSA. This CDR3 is CASSQRGGAQETQYF. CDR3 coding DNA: TGTGCCAGCAGCCAAAGAGGTGGGGCACAAGAGACCCAGTACTTC.

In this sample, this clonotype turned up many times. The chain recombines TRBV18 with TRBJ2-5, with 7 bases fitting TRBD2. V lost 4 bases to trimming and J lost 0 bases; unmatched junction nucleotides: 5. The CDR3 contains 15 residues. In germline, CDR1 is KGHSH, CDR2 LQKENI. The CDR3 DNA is TGTGCCAGCTCACGCACGGGGGGACACCAAGAGACCCAGTACTTC. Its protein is CASSRTGGHQETQYF.

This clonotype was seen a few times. CDR3 region: CASSLITMDRANQPQHF. CDR3 bases: TGCGCCAGCAGCTTGATAACCATGGACAGGGCTAATCAGCCCCAGCATTTT. This sequence joins TRBV5-1 and TRBJ1-5, with 8 bases lining up with TRBD1. Trimming at V came to 1 base and at J to 4 bases, leaving 10 bases not matched to a gene. The CDR3 extends over 17 amino acids. The germline V gene encodes CDR1 SGHRS and CDR2 YFSETQ.

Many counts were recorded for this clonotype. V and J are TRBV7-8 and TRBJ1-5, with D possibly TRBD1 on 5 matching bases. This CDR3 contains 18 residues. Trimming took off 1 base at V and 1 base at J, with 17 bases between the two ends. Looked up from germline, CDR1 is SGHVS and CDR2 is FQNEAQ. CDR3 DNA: TGTGCCAGCAGCTTAGTGGGACGGAGTGAACCCAGCAATCAGCCCCAGCATTTT. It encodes CASSLVGRSEPSNQPQHF.

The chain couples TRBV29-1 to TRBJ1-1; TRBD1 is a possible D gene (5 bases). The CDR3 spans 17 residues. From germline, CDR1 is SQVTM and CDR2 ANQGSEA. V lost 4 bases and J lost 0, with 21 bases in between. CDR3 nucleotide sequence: TGCAGCGTTGTGTACCCCCCCGGGACCGCTCTGAACACTGAAGCTTTCTTT. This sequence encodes CSVVYPPGTALNTEAFF.

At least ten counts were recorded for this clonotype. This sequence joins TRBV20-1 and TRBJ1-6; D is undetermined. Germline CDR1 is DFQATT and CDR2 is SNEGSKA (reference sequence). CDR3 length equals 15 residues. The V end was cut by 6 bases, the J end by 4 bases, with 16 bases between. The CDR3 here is CSAEGLFPYNSPLHF. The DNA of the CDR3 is TGCAGTGCAGAGGGCCTTTTCCCTTATAATTCACCCCTCCACTTT.

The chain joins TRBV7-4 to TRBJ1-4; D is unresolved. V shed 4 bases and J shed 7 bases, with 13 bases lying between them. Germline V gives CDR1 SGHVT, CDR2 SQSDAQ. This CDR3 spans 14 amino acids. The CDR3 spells CASSSEWVGEKLFF. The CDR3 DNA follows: TGTGCCAGCAGCTCCGAATGGGTCGGTGAAAAACTGTTTTTT.

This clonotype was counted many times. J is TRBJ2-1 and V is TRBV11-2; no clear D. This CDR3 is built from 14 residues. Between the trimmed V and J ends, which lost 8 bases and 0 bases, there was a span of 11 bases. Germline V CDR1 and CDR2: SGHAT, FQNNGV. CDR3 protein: CASGHSPSYNEQFF. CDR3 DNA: TGTGCCAGCGGGCACTCGCCCTCCTACAATGAGCAGTTCTTC.

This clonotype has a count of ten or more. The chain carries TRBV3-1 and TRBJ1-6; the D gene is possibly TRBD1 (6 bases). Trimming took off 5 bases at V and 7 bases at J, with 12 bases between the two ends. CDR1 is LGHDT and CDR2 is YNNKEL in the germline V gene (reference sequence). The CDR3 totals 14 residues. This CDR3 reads CASSSEDSNSPLHF. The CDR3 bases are TGTGCCAGCAGCTCGGAGGACAGCAATTCACCCCTCCACTTT.

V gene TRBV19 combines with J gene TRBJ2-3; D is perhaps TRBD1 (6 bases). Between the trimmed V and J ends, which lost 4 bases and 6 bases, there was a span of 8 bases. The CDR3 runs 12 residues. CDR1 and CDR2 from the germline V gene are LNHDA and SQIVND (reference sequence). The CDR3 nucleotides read TGTGCCAGTAGTAACAGGGTGGATACGCAGTATTTT. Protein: CASSNRVDTQYF.

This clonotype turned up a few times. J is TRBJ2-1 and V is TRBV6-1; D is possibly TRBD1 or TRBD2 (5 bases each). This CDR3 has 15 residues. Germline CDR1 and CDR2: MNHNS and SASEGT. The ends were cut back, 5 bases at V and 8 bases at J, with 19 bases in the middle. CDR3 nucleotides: TGTGCCAGCAGTCCCCGGGACGGACGGCTGGATGAGCAGTTCTTC. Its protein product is CASSPRDGRLDEQFF.